The 24 T cell receptor beta chains below come from one sample, sequenced in a study of PD-1 blockade in classical Hodgkin lymphoma. This table comes from immunoSEQ multiplex PCR, and its TCRdb copy is limited to in-frame clones, with some not included. The sample carries 30,000 to 35,000 clones, over 75% recorded once. Following autologous stem cell transplantation, relapse occurred in every patient, and exposure to brentuximab vedotin varied. It was by magnetic negative selection that CD4+ T cells were purified from thawed PBMCs. Material: CD4+ T cells from blood, obtained at baseline. These receptor sequences come from a human donor with classical Hodgkin lymphoma.

This clone showed up just once. At one end, the junction sequence differs from germline, possibly due to a read error. This rearrangement joins TRBV2 to TRBJ2-2; 8 positions agree with TRBD2. CDR3 length: 12 amino acids. Germline V gene data show CDR1 as SNHLY and CDR2 as FYNNEI. The CDR3 sequence: CTSGGLAGELFF. DNA of the CDR3: TGTACCAGCGGGGGCCTGGCCGGGGAGCTGTTTTTT.

The chain carries TRBV28 and TRBJ2-5, with D tentatively TRBD1 or TRBD2 (6 bases each). This CDR3 has 17 residues. Trimming pared 10 bases from V and 3 bases from J, leaving 27 bases between. In germline, CDR1 is MDHEN, CDR2 SYDVKM. The CDR3 reads CATSSGGGASREETQYF. CDR3 coding DNA: TGTGCCACCTCCAGCGGAGGGGGAGCTTCAAGGGAAGAGACCCAGTACTTC.

The V gene is TRBV6-5, the J gene TRBJ1-1, with 7 positions matching TRBD1. Germline V CDR1 and CDR2: MNHEY, SVGAGI. Trimming took 2 bases from V and 1 from J; bases not matched to a gene: 4. The CDR3 loop spans 15 amino acids. The CDR3 coding sequence is TGTGCCAGCAGTTACAACGGGGACAGGAACACTGAAGCTTTCTTT. Translated, it gives CASSYNGDRNTEAFF.

The chain uses TRBV4-1 and TRBJ2-1; tentatively, D is TRBD1 (8 bases). V gave up 4 bases and J gave up 7 bases, with 20 bases separating them. Per germline, CDR1 MGHRA and CDR2 YSYEKL. The CDR3 loop spans 16 amino acids. CDR3 DNA sequence: TGCGCCAGCAGCCGGGGGGGTGGGACAGGAGTTAATGAGCAGTTCTTC. Translating gives CASSRGGGTGVNEQFF.

The chain uses TRBV5-4 and TRBJ1-1; D gene uncertain. The germline V gene encodes CDR1 SGHNT and CDR2 YYREEE (reference sequence). This CDR3 contains 14 residues. The ends were cut back, 3 bases at V and 1 base at J, with 10 bases in the middle. CDR3: CASSSGGSNTEAFF. In DNA form, the CDR3 reads TGTGCCAGCAGCTCGGGTGGCTCGAACACTGAAGCTTTCTTT.

The chain couples TRBV4-1 to TRBJ2-3; D gene unclear. The germline V and J ends were trimmed by 1 base and 0 bases, with 8 bases remaining between them. The CDR3 covers 15 residues. Germline CDR1 is MGHRA and CDR2 is YSYEKL. The DNA of the CDR3 is TGCGCCAGCAGCCAAGCCTGGCCTAGCACAGATACGCAGTATTTT. Protein: CASSQAWPSTDTQYF.

The chain joins TRBV28 to TRBJ2-5, with 7 bases matching TRBD2. The CDR3 covers 15 residues. The V gene's germline CDR1 is MDHEN and CDR2 SYDVKM. V was clipped by 1 base and J by 1 base; unmatched bases: 3. The CDR3 DNA is TGTGCCAGCAGTTTATTAGCTAGCGGCCAAGAGACCCAGTACTTC. It codes for CASSLLASGQETQYF.

The rearrangement links TRBV9 to TRBJ2-7; 8 nucleotides agree with TRBD1. The germline V gene encodes CDR1 SGDLS and CDR2 YYNGEE. Trimming at V came to 0 bases and at J to 2 bases, leaving 7 bases not matched to a gene. The CDR3 is made up of 16 amino acids. CDR3 protein: CASSVGSWDRTYEQYF. The DNA of the CDR3 is TGTGCCAGCAGCGTAGGAAGCTGGGACAGGACCTACGAGCAGTACTTC.

J is TRBJ1-3 and V is TRBV6-6, with D uncertain. With 2 bases removed from V and 2 bases from J, the gap between germline ends came to 4 bases. The V gene's germline CDR1 is MNHNY and CDR2 SVGAGI (reference sequence). CDR3 length equals 13 residues. CDR3 DNA: TGTGCCAGCAGTTACGACCCTGGAAACACCATATATTTT. Protein: CASSYDPGNTIYF.

The CDR3 DNA is TGTGCCAGCTCACCCACGAGGGAAGAAGCTTTCTTT. This translates into CASSPTREEAFF. The V gene is TRBV18, the J gene TRBJ1-1; D is ambiguous. V was pared by 3 bases and J by 8 bases, with 10 bases between. The CDR3 length is 12 residues. Germline V gene data show CDR1 as KGHSH and CDR2 as LQKENI.

The chain uses TRBV18 and TRBJ2-1; weak D call: TRBD2 (6 bases). Per germline, CDR1 KGHSH and CDR2 LQKENI. The CDR3 contains 14 residues. The ends were cut back, 3 bases at V and 3 bases at J, with 9 bases in the middle. The CDR3 nucleotides are TGTGCCAGCTCACCGGCGGGAAACTACAATGAGCAGTTCTTC. Translation: CASSPAGNYNEQFF. Full variable domain (rest looked up from reference TRBV18 and TRBJ2-1): NAGVMQNPRHLVRRRGQEARLRCSPMKGHSHVYWYRQLPEEGLKFMVYLQKENIIDESGMPKERFSAEFPKEGPSILRIQQVVRGDSAAYFCASSPAGNYNEQFFGPGTRLTVL.

The V gene is TRBV10-3, the J gene TRBJ2-7; D possibly corresponds to TRBD2 (5 bases). The CDR3 length is 15 residues. The V and J ends lost 3 bases and 2 bases respectively, with 14 bases between them. The germline V gene encodes CDR1 ENHRY and CDR2 SYGVKD. The CDR3 here is CAISEDRGFPYEQYF. The DNA for the CDR3 is TGTGCCATCAGTGAAGATCGGGGTTTTCCCTACGAGCAGTACTTC.

The rearrangement uses TRBV18 and TRBJ2-7; 10 positions agree with TRBD1. The V gene end was trimmed by 1 base and the J gene end by 8 bases; junction bases not matched to a gene: 11. The CDR3 covers 16 residues. In germline, CDR1 is KGHSH, CDR2 LQKENI. CDR3 coding DNA: TGTGCCAGCTCACCACGACGGGGGACAGGGGTCTGGAAGCAGTACTTC. This translates into CASSPRRGTGVWKQYF.

The V gene is TRBV27, the J gene TRBJ1-5; 7 bases match TRBD1. V dropped 5 bases and J dropped 3; count of bases not matched to a gene: 10. CDR1 is MNHEY, CDR2 SMNVEV, per germline (reference sequence). The CDR3 is made up of 16 amino acids. CDR3 amino acids: CASSAGTAFSNQPQHF. Here the CDR3 DNA reads TGTGCCAGCAGTGCCGGGACAGCCTTTTCCAATCAGCCCCAGCATTTT.

V and J are TRBV7-2 and TRBJ1-4, with TRBD1 matching over 9 bases. This CDR3 spans 14 amino acids. Unmatched junction bases numbered 6, after V lost 5 bases and J lost 8 bases. Germline-derived CDR1 and CDR2 are SGHTA and FQGNSA. CDR3 residues: CASSEQGAGEKLFF. The CDR3 DNA follows: TGTGCCAGCAGCGAACAGGGGGCGGGCGAAAAACTGTTTTTT.

The V and J genes are TRBV6-6 and TRBJ1-6; 7 bases agree with TRBD1. V shed 7 bases and J 7 bases; nucleotides not matched to a gene: 7. The length of the CDR3 is 14 residues. Germline CDR1 reads MNHNY; CDR2 reads SVGAGI (reference sequence). CDR3 in DNA: TGTGCCAGCACATACGGGACAGAGAATTCACCCCTCCACTTT. The encoded protein is CASTYGTENSPLHF.

This clone was recorded only once. The CDR3 protein is CASSFRAGGDATEAFF. CDR3 DNA sequence: TGTGCCAGCAGCTTCCGCGCCGGGGGGGATGCCACTGAAGCTTTCTTT. The V call is TRBV7-8, the J call TRBJ1-1; possible D gene TRBD1, 5 bases. Germline V gene data show CDR1 as SGHVS and CDR2 as FQNEAQ. The CDR3 contains 16 residues. The V and J ends lost 3 bases and 4 bases respectively, with 18 bases between them.

The chain links TRBV25-1 to TRBJ1-6, with a possible D match to TRBD1 (6 bases). The CDR3 runs to 17 residues. CDR1 and CDR2 from the germline V gene are MGHDK and SYGVNS. V shed 4 bases and J shed 0 bases, with 13 bases lying between them. This CDR3 reads CASSGRQGSSYNSPLHF. Here the CDR3 DNA reads TGTGCCAGCAGTGGTCGTCAGGGGAGCTCCTATAATTCACCCCTCCACTTT.

In nucleotides, the CDR3 is TGTGCCAGCAGCTTAGCACAGGGGTATGAAAAACTGTTTTTT. Encoded protein: CASSLAQGYEKLFF. This chain links TRBV7-6 with TRBJ1-4; TRBD1 matches 7 bases. CDR1 is SGHVS, CDR2 FNYEAQ, per germline. The CDR3 loop spans 14 amino acids. J lost 6 bases, V lost 0 bases, and 1 base had no gene match.

This clone was found once. The rearrangement joins TRBV5-1 to TRBJ1-4, with a weak D call TRBD1 (5 bases). The germline CDR1 and CDR2 sequences are SGHRS and YFSETQ. The germline V and J ends were trimmed by 4 bases and 5 bases, with 15 bases remaining between them. CDR3 length: 15 amino acids. This CDR3 is CASSADGTGNEKLFF. The DNA of the CDR3 is TGCGCCAGCAGCGCGGATGGGACCGGAAATGAAAAACTGTTTTTT.

This sequence joins TRBV19 and TRBJ1-6, with TRBD1 identical over 9 bases. The CDR3 contains 15 residues. Germline V gene data show CDR1 as LNHDA and CDR2 as SQIVND (reference sequence). V was clipped by 6 bases and J by 6 bases; unmatched bases: 6. The CDR3 loop is CASSDRGAGNSPLHF. For the CDR3, the DNA is TGTGCCAGTAGCGACAGGGGGGCCGGTAATTCACCCCTCCACTTT.

V and J are TRBV30 and TRBJ2-1; 8 nucleotides match TRBD2. In germline, CDR1 is GTSNPN, CDR2 SVGIG (reference sequence). Germline trimming cut 0 bases from V and 6 bases from J; bases unmatched to any gene: 4. The CDR3 covers 14 residues. For the CDR3, the DNA is TGTGCCTGGAGTGTAGTTGGGACTAGCAATGAGCAGTTCTTC. Translated, it gives CAWSVVGTSNEQFF.

The V gene is TRBV13, the J gene TRBJ2-5, with D tentatively TRBD1 (6 bases). With 6 bases removed from V and 1 base from J, the gap between germline ends came to 18 bases. Germline V lookup: CDR1 PRHDT, CDR2 FYEKMQ (reference sequence). This CDR3 comprises 16 residues. Here the CDR3 DNA reads TGTGCCAGCAGTCCCAATACAGGGACCTCCCAAGAGACCCAGTACTTC. Its protein is CASSPNTGTSQETQYF.

The chain couples TRBV27 to TRBJ2-5; 9 bases match TRBD1. J gave up 4 bases and V 6 bases, and 9 bases lay outside the gene matches. CDR3 length: 15 amino acids. Germline V lookup: CDR1 MNHEY, CDR2 SMNVEV (reference sequence). The CDR3: CASRIYTGGVETQYF. The CDR3 DNA reads as TGTGCCAGCAGAATTTACACAGGGGGCGTAGAGACCCAGTACTTC.